What follows are 30 T cell receptor beta chains derived from one specimen sequenced in a study of blood T cell repertoires in COVID-19 (dated by TCRdb to between 2020 and 2021). Libraries were constructed by the immunoSEQ multiplex PCR assay. TCRdb mirrors the immuneACCESS table, restricted to in-frame sequences. Some clones are absent from its copies; in checked studies, under half trace to an unresolved V gene, and the reason for the others is unknown. In this sample the table shows about 150,000 clones, around four fifths of which occur a single time. The top ten clones comprise around 5.1% of the sample. Material: PBMCs or T cells enriched from blood (not recorded which). The receptors stem from a man between 65 and 80 years old who had been exposed to COVID-19.

This clone has a single count. The V and J genes are TRBV10-2 and TRBJ1-3, with 7 bases lining up with TRBD1. The V gene's germline CDR1 is WSHSY and CDR2 SAAADI. The CDR3 runs to 14 residues. V lost 2 bases and J lost 10; bases outside the gene matches: 8. For the CDR3, the DNA is TGCGCCAGCAGTGAGCAGGAGACAGGGTGGACCATATATTTT. It specifies CASSEQETGWTIYF.

The chain has TRBV30 and TRBJ2-5, with D possibly matching TRBD1 (5 bases). CDR3 length: 13 amino acids. CDR1 and CDR2 from the germline V gene are GTSNPN and SVGIG (reference sequence). Trimming left V 0 bases short and J 2 bases short, with 7 bases between. The CDR3 region is CAWSVKGQETQYF. The CDR3 DNA reads TGTGCCTGGAGTGTAAAGGGGCAAGAGACCCAGTACTTC. The full variable domain, rest sourced from reference TRBV30 and TRBJ2-5, is SQTIHQWPATLVQPVGSPLSLECTVEGTSNPNLYWYRQAAGRGLQLLFYSVGIGQISSEVPQNLSASRPQDRQFILSSKKLLLSDSGFYLCAWSVKGQETQYFGPGTRLLVL.

The chain uses TRBV27 and TRBJ2-4; 9 nucleotides align to TRBD2. Per germline, CDR1 MNHEY and CDR2 SMNVEV (reference sequence). This CDR3 contains 13 residues. V shed 2 bases, J shed 11 bases, and the junction held 4 bases outside the gene matches. Written as DNA, the CDR3 is TGTGCCAGCAGTTTAGGCGGGAGGGGACTTCAGTACTTC. It specifies CASSLGGRGLQYF.

The chain employs TRBV19 and TRBJ1-1, with 9 bases identical to TRBD1. In germline, CDR1 is LNHDA, CDR2 SQIVND (reference sequence). V dropped 8 bases and J dropped 0; count of bases not matched to a gene: 16. The CDR3 totals 18 residues. CDR3 amino acids: CASRGGDRANPMNTEAFF. In DNA form, the CDR3 reads TGTGCCAGTCGGGGGGGGGACAGGGCTAACCCCATGAACACTGAAGCTTTCTTT.

This clone has a handful of counts. The rearrangement uses TRBV7-2 and TRBJ1-5; D perhaps matches TRBD1 (6 bases). V was pared by 10 bases and J by 7 bases, with 23 bases between. Germline CDR1 SGHTA, CDR2 FQGNSA. This CDR3 has 15 residues. CDR3 in DNA: TGTGCCACTAATCACGGCCTCTCCAGGGGCCAGCCCCAGCATTTT. The encoded protein is CATNHGLSRGQPQHF.

This clone turned up a few times. The V call is TRBV7-6, the J call TRBJ2-7, with a possible D match to TRBD2 (5 bases). The germline V gene encodes CDR1 SGHVS and CDR2 FNYEAQ. V was trimmed by 0 bases and J by 3 bases, leaving 12 bases between them. The CDR3 sequence is 15 residues long. The DNA of the CDR3 is TGTGCCAGCAGCTTAGCGGGCGGCGGGCTCTACGAGCAGTACTTC. Residues: CASSLAGGGLYEQYF.

This clone was seen just once. The rearrangement links TRBV5-6 to TRBJ1-2; the D is unclear. CDR3 size: 13 residues. V was clipped by 5 bases and J by 8 bases, with 16 bases between them. Germline loops: CDR1 SGHDT, CDR2 YYEEEE. The CDR3 coding sequence is TGTGCCAGCAGTTCTGGCCCGACTGGAGGCTACACCTTC. This codes for CASSSGPTGGYTF.

In this sample, this clone turned up a few times. The chain is built from TRBV5-5 and TRBJ1-5; D ambiguous. In germline, CDR1 is SGHKS, CDR2 YYEKEE (reference sequence). The CDR3 covers 15 residues. Between the trimmed V and J ends, which lost 6 bases and 1 base, there was a span of 14 bases. CDR3 residues: CASKAGKASNQPQHF. In nucleotides, the CDR3 is TGTGCCAGCAAAGCCGGGAAGGCGAGCAATCAGCCCCAGCATTTT.

CDR3 nucleotide sequence: TGTGCCAGCTCACCTCCGGGAGTGACGCCAGATACGCAGTATTTT. Translation gives CASSPPGVTPDTQYF. V gene TRBV18 combines with J gene TRBJ2-3, with D perhaps TRBD2 (6 bases). The CDR3 has 15 residues. Trimming pared 3 bases from V and 4 bases from J, leaving 14 bases between. Germline assignment: CDR1 KGHSH and CDR2 LQKENI.

The rearrangement joins TRBV24-1 to TRBJ1-3, with D possibly TRBD1 on 5 matching bases. V was cut by 0 bases and J by 0 bases, with 26 bases left in between. Looked up from germline, CDR1 is KGHDR and CDR2 is SFDVKD. This CDR3 comprises 22 residues. DNA for the CDR3: TGTGCCACCAGTGATTTGCCACTGCAGTTGGAGGGGACCCAAACCTCTGGAAACACCATATATTTT. Its translation is CATSDLPLQLEGTQTSGNTIYF.

This chain connects TRBV5-1 to TRBJ1-1; 7 nucleotides match TRBD1. The CDR3 consists of 15 residues. The junction had 9 bases not matched to a gene; V was cut back by 2 bases and J by 5 bases. CDR1 is SGHRS and CDR2 is YFSETQ in the germline V gene. The CDR3 sequence is CASSFTTGTQTEAFF. CDR3 DNA sequence: TGCGCCAGCAGCTTTACGACAGGGACCCAGACTGAAGCTTTCTTT.

This clone has a single count. The J gene is TRBJ1-1, the V gene TRBV2, with D possibly TRBD1 on 6 matching bases. Trimming took 7 bases from V and 0 from J, leaving 15 bases between them. CDR3 length: 15 residues. Per the germline V gene, CDR1 is SNHLY and CDR2 is FYNNEI. The CDR3 DNA is TGTGCCAGCATGTTCCAACAGGGTATGAACACTGAAGCTTTCTTT. Protein: CASMFQQGMNTEAFF.

This clone came up a few times. The chain carries TRBV6-2 or TRBV6-3 and TRBJ1-5, with 9 positions matching TRBD1. The CDR3 contains 16 residues. CDR1 and CDR2 (germline): MNHEY, SVGEGT. J gave up 6 bases and V 4 bases, and 10 bases lay outside the gene matches. The CDR3 loop reads CASSSRDRVGGQPQHF. The CDR3 DNA follows: TGTGCCAGCAGTTCCCGGGACAGGGTTGGGGGTCAGCCCCAGCATTTT.

The chain couples TRBV6-5 to TRBJ2-1, with D possibly TRBD2 on 5 matching bases. The CDR3 extends over 15 amino acids. With 6 bases removed from V and 0 bases from J, the gap between germline ends came to 12 bases. In germline, CDR1 is MNHEY, CDR2 SVGAGI. CDR3 coding DNA: TGTGCCAGCAGAGGGAGTCTCCCCTCCTACAATGAGCAGTTCTTC. This codes for CASRGSLPSYNEQFF.

The sample holds a few counts of this clone. This chain links TRBV7-9 with TRBJ2-7; 7 bases align to TRBD1. The CDR3 length is 12 residues. Per germline, CDR1 SEHNR and CDR2 FQNEAQ (reference sequence). The V gene end was trimmed by 3 bases and the J gene end by 6 bases; junction bases not matched to a gene: 2. The CDR3, as DNA: TGTGCCAGCAGCTTGACAGGGACCGAGCAGTACTTC. Its protein is CASSLTGTEQYF.

The CDR3 spells CSVEGQIYNEQFF. For the CDR3, the DNA is TGCAGCGTTGAAGGGCAGATATACAATGAGCAGTTCTTC. The chain recombines TRBV29-1 with TRBJ2-1; D gene unclear. V lost 1 base to trimming and J lost 4 bases, with 8 bases between them. Germline V CDR1 and CDR2: SQVTM, ANQGSEA. The CDR3 is 13 residues long.

This rearrangement joins TRBV21-1 to TRBJ2-5; the table's D call, TRBD1, was not checked against the DNA. TRBV21-1 is assigned pseudogene status. There are 17 residues in the CDR3. CDR3: CASGQRINRGRVETQYF. For the CDR3, the DNA is TGTGCCAGCGGGCAAAGGATTAACAGGGGGCGCGTAGAGACCCAGTACTTC.

This clone came up a few times. This chain connects TRBV7-2 to TRBJ2-5; no clear D. The CDR3 contains 14 residues. Trimming shortened V by 1 base and J by 2 bases, and 8 bases separated the two germline ends. The germline V gene encodes CDR1 SGHTA and CDR2 FQGNSA. CDR3 region: CASSLGGLQETQYF. DNA of the CDR3: TGTGCCAGCAGCTTAGGAGGTTTACAAGAGACCCAGTACTTC.

The CDR3 coding sequence is TGTGCCAGCAGAGGGAGTGGGAGGCCGCGTGCGCAGTATTTT. Translating gives CASRGSGRPRAQYF. The chain joins TRBV28 to TRBJ2-3, with D maybe TRBD2 (6 bases). Trimming removed 6 bases from V and 10 bases from J, with 20 bases in between. The CDR3 has 14 amino acids. CDR1 and CDR2 (germline): MDHEN, SYDVKM.

CDR3 coding DNA: TGTGCCAGTACAAACGGAGGACGGATCAATCAGCCCCAGCATTTT. Protein product: CASTNGGRINQPQHF. The chain combines TRBV19 with TRBJ1-5, with D uncertain. The CDR3 length is 15 residues. V was pared by 7 bases and J by 3 bases, with 16 bases between. Germline CDR1 is LNHDA and CDR2 is SQIVND (reference sequence).

DNA of the CDR3: TGTGCCAGCAGCGCAATACTAGCGGGAGGGCCCTACGAGCAGTACTTC. As protein: CASSAILAGGPYEQYF. The chain carries TRBV3-1 (or the pseudogene TRBV3-2) and TRBJ2-7; 13 nucleotides align to TRBD2. This CDR3 has 16 residues. CDR1 is LGHDT, CDR2 YNNKEL, per germline (reference sequence). J gave up 2 bases and V 5 bases, and 6 bases lay outside the gene matches.

This chain links TRBV5-6 with TRBJ2-1; tentative D call: TRBD2 (6 bases). The CDR3 length is 16 residues. Trimming stripped 1 base from V and 0 bases from J, with 11 bases between. Per germline, CDR1 SGHDT and CDR2 YYEEEE. CDR3 DNA sequence: TGTGCCAGCAGCTTGTGGGGCGGGGACTCCTACAATGAGCAGTTCTTC. This translates into CASSLWGGDSYNEQFF. Looking up the rest from reference TRBV5-6 and TRBJ2-1 gives the full variable domain: DAGVTQSPTHLIKTRGQQVTLRCSPKSGHDTVSWYQQALGQGPQFIFQYYEEEERQRGNFPDRFSGHQFPNYSSELNVNALLLGDSALYLCASSLWGGDSYNEQFFGPGTRLTVL.

This chain joins TRBV12-3 or TRBV12-4 and TRBJ2-7, with 9 bases that match TRBD1. This CDR3 region has 13 residues. V gave up 6 bases and J gave up 9 bases; unmatched junction bases: 9. The CDR3 protein is CASSRRTGERQYF. The CDR3 region has the DNA TGTGCCAGCAGCCGTAGGACAGGGGAGAGGCAGTACTTC.

This clone was seen at least ten times. The V and J genes are TRBV12-3 or TRBV12-4 and TRBJ2-1, with D tentatively TRBD1 (5 bases). The CDR3 runs to 12 residues. Trimming shortened V by 0 bases and J by 11 bases, and 8 bases separated the two germline ends. CDR3 coding DNA: TGTGCCAGCAGTTTAGCGTGGGGCAAGCAGTTCTTC. Translation: CASSLAWGKQFF.

The chain combines TRBV3-1 (or the pseudogene TRBV3-2) with TRBJ2-2, with 10 bases lining up with TRBD1. Looked up from germline, CDR1 is LGHDT and CDR2 is YNNKEL (reference sequence). This CDR3 is built from 17 residues. The V and J ends lost 4 bases and 3 bases, in that order; junction bases with no gene match: 8. The CDR3 sequence is CASSPGQGNGDTGELFF. The CDR3 DNA follows: TGTGCCAGCAGCCCGGGACAGGGGAATGGCGACACCGGGGAGCTGTTTTTT.

V is TRBV2 and J is TRBJ1-6; TRBD1 might be the D (5 bases). The CDR3 sequence is 15 residues long. CDR1 and CDR2 from the germline V gene are SNHLY and FYNNEI. Between the trimmed V and J ends, which lost 6 bases and 5 bases, there was a span of 14 bases. The CDR3 protein is CASRTGGIDNSPLHF. CDR3 nucleotide sequence: TGTGCCAGCAGGACGGGGGGGATTGATAATTCACCCCTCCACTTT.

This chain links TRBV11-2 with TRBJ1-1; no definite D call. The CDR3 consists of 13 residues. V gave up 5 bases and J gave up 10 bases, with 17 bases separating them. Germline values: CDR1 SGHAT, CDR2 FQNNGV. CDR3 sequence: CASSPQNSFGAFF. CDR3 sequence (DNA): TGTGCCAGCAGCCCTCAAAATAGCTTCGGAGCTTTCTTT.

The genes are TRBV7-2 and TRBJ2-5, with 9 bases that match TRBD2. Germline V gene data show CDR1 as SGHTA and CDR2 as FQGNSA. After removal of 6 bases from V and 2 bases from J, the junction contained 10 bases not matched to a gene. The CDR3 is made up of 16 amino acids. This chain's CDR3 is CASSPPGLASQETQYF. The CDR3 DNA sequence: TGTGCCAGCAGTCCTCCGGGACTAGCATCTCAAGAGACCCAGTACTTC.

The rearrangement joins TRBV5-6 to TRBJ2-4, with D maybe TRBD1 (6 bases). The CDR3 is 17 residues long. Looked up from germline, CDR1 is SGHDT and CDR2 is YYEEEE. Trimming removed 4 bases from V and 0 bases from J, with 17 bases in between. In DNA form, the CDR3 reads TGTGCCAGCAGCCAAAAGATGGGGGCCCTAGCCAAAAACATTCAGTACTTC. This translates into CASSQKMGALAKNIQYF.

This chain links TRBV6-1 with TRBJ2-3, with unresolved D. The CDR3 runs 13 residues. Germline CDR1 and CDR2: MNHNS and SASEGT. The V end was cut by 2 bases, the J end by 0 bases, with 3 bases between. CDR3 DNA sequence: TGTGCCAGCAGTGAACCGAGCACAGATACGCAGTATTTT. This translates into CASSEPSTDTQYF.